This T cell receptor beta chain was documented in a study of CD8 T cells in ankylosing spondylitis listed by TCRdb under 2017. Study-level background: The study set out to find disease-linked TCR variants by profiling T cell receptor beta repertoires in ankylosing spondylitis patients and healthy donors. Samples of peripheral blood were taken, and for ankylosing spondylitis patients, synovial fluid was collected as well. In total, the full study cohort was made up of nearly 110 healthy donors and roughly 27 ankylosing spondylitis patients. What the study reported, not specific to this receptor: Some motif variants were previously reported in synovial fluid and blood of reactive arthritis patients, suggesting common disease-initiation mechanisms. The disease-linked clones had a CD8+ phenotype and were found at relatively low frequencies in peripheral blood. According to the report, matched synovial fluid samples from ankylosing spondylitis patients were significantly enriched for the disease-linked clones. Blood from ankylosing spondylitis patients appeared to be characterized by a TCR beta motif composed of roughly eight highly homologous amino acid variants.

CDR1 is given as SGHTA and CDR2 as FQGNSA, both from the germline V gene. After removal of 5 bases from V and 2 bases from J, the junction retains 11 bases not matched to a gene. The CDR3 runs 17 amino acids, cysteine and phenylalanine included. This entry keeps only the CDR3 DNA: 51 bases, framed from base 1. Concerning this clonotype: Its antigen remains undetermined. Nothing much larger sits one base from this clone, and base qualities are not available.

Sequencing instrument: Illumina HiSeq 2500. Quantitative 5'-RACE with molecular barcodes was the method used to prepare the TCR beta libraries. The study's own analysis went as follows. A new computational method based on a probabilistic model of VDJ rearrangement was used to identify disease-linked TCR variants. TCRdb passed the public sequencing reads through fastp at Q25 and MiXCR, retaining productive beta sequences. A single entry per CDR3 protein holds the most common genes and DNA from its merged rows. These V and J calls are TCRdb output, not the study's own analysis. The sample table contains some 840,000 distinct CDR3 sequences; only one count was recorded for around 11% of them. In total, the top ten clones hold about 0.49% of the sample.

Sequenced input: blood, either unsorted or a sorted T cell fraction (not recorded which). The V and J genes are TRBV7-2 and TRBJ2-1; TRBD2 aligns with 8 central bases. The TCR sequence derives from a male donor with ankylosing spondylitis. This receptor has the CDR3 CASSPRGAGGTYNEQFF. The nucleotide sequence is TGTGCCAGCAGCCCACGGGGGGCGGGAGGCACCTACAATGAGCAGTTCTTC.